These 5 T cell receptor beta chains originate from one sample sequenced in a study of blood T cell repertoires in COVID-19. The data were produced by immunoSEQ multiplex PCR, yet TCRdb's version contains in-frame clones alone and is incomplete. Of 70,000 to 75,000 clones in the sample, roughly 76% were seen once. Sequencing input: peripheral blood. The receptors were gathered from a woman in her 70s with acute or convalescent COVID-19.

This clone came up once. The chain employs TRBV28 and TRBJ1-5; D is unclear. V was trimmed by 10 bases and J by 0 bases, leaving 19 bases between them. The CDR3 spans 16 residues. Germline values: CDR1 MDHEN, CDR2 SYDVKM. Here the CDR3 reads CAIQTPTYYSNQPQHF. The CDR3 DNA sequence: TGTGCCATCCAGACACCAACCTATTATAGCAATCAGCCCCAGCATTTT.

The chain combines TRBV29-1 with TRBJ1-2; 10 bases fit TRBD1. Germline-derived CDR1 and CDR2 are SQVTM and ANQGSEA. V was clipped by 8 bases and J by 4 bases; unmatched bases: 7. The length of the CDR3 is 13 residues. CDR3 nucleotide sequence: TGCAGCCTGGGAAGACAGGGGGCCTATGGCTACACCTTC. It translates to CSLGRQGAYGYTF.

The CDR3 here is CASSLDSNEQYF. The CDR3 nucleotides are TGTGCCAGCAGCTTGGACAGCAACGAGCAGTACTTC. The chain uses TRBV5-4 and TRBJ2-7; D is unclear. The CDR3 runs to 12 residues. Trimming removed 0 bases from V and 5 bases from J, with 6 bases in between. Germline values: CDR1 SGHNT, CDR2 YYREEE (reference sequence).

The chain links TRBV10-3 to TRBJ2-7, with a tentative D call TRBD2 (5 bases). V lost 7 bases and J lost 2, with 12 bases in between. Per the germline V gene, CDR1 is ENHRY and CDR2 is SYGVKD. CDR3 length: 13 residues. CDR3 region: CAIKTAGAYEQYF. CDR3 coding DNA: TGTGCCATCAAAACGGCCGGGGCCTACGAGCAGTACTTC.

The chain uses TRBV12-5 and TRBJ2-3; a weak D match, TRBD2 (6 bases). The V end was cut by 9 bases, the J end by 3 bases, with 19 bases between. Germline V CDR1 and CDR2: LGHNT, FRNRAP. This CDR3 spans 15 amino acids. The CDR3 DNA is TGTGCTAGATCCTCCCGGGAGCAAGGGACAGATACGCAGTATTTT. The encoded protein is CARSSREQGTDTQYF.